This T cell receptor (beta chain) was recovered during a study of cytomegalovirus exposure and HLA in healthy donors (dated by TCRdb to 2015 to 2018). In the study overall: In an earlier analysis of fewer than 750 of the donors, approximately 260 Gb of sequence data and just under 120 million unique TCR beta sequences from some 170 million T cells were reported. About 280 gigabases of sequencing data and tens of millions of unique TCR sequences were included in an early release covering around 650 HLA-typed donors. The genetic ancestry cluster associated with self-reported Caucasian donors included 81% of the approximately 410 genotyped donors. The study aimed to test whether signatures of past pathogen exposure could be identified by cataloging public T cell receptors. Using immunosequencing, the study profiled T cell repertoires from about 650 subjects and related those repertoires to cytomegalovirus serostatus. A separate validation cohort of 100 to 150 different subjects was used in addition to the roughly 670-subject first cohort. To predict cytomegalovirus infection status, the study combined high-throughput TCR immunosequencing, statistical association of individual TCRs with disease status, and machine learning. In a later analysis, previously published TCR beta repertoires from several hundred donors were re-analyzed and high-resolution HLA genotyping was added so that TCR occurrence patterns could be studied. The later analysis used no new phenotypic data to find candidate immune exposures, relying instead on TCR beta sequences and their occurrence across donors. In an earlier analysis of 550 to 700 of the donors, high-throughput TCR beta sequencing was used to judge whether each TCR beta V gene segment behaved as functional or pseudogenic. Donor age, sex, ethnicity and CMV serostatus were collected together with the repertoire data. In a later genetic analysis, genome-wide SNP genotypes for 398 of the 666 donors were used, and that subset was treated as a discovery cohort. Every discovery cohort repertoire had been produced on one sequencing platform. Class I and class II HLA loci were covered by the typing at four-digit resolution. The number of typed donors differed by locus: about 620-640 for A, B, C, DRB1 and DQB1; approximately 540 for DQA1; 606 for DPA1; and some 430 for DPB1. About five DR-DQ haplotypes were handled as single units for association and clustering, since linkage in the cohort was strong. On average, around 230,000 unique TCR beta nucleotide sequences were sequenced per donor among a few hundred genotyped donors of the cohort, with approximately 18% of those sequences being non-productive. What the work shows at the level of the full study, not this receptor alone: The study gave a list of 150 to 200 TCR beta chains associated with cytomegalovirus. Compared with the 666-donor mean, donors in an Asian-associated ancestry cluster had fewer N-insertions in productive TCRs, according to a later genetic analysis. In a later analysis, around 17,000 TCR beta sequences were associated with specific HLA alleles at a false discovery rate of 0.05. In a later analysis, TCR association rates were found to vary across HLA loci, with the most associated TCRs seen for DRB1 alleles and the fewest for HLA-C alleles. Across donors, most TCR sequences were observed very rarely, whereas some public TCRs were present in many individuals. The presence/absence analyses assumed that sequencing depth was roughly uniform across donors, and that assumption may not be true. The only immune exposure information available for the cohort was CMV serostatus. Only TCR beta chains were sequenced in this cohort, and the absence of alpha or paired-chain data limited detectable features. In an earlier analysis of 587 of the donors, most TCR beta V segments were observed in productive rearrangements about 90% or about 30% of the time, broadly matching IMGT annotations. Because counts were too low, more than 15 rarely observed V segments, including chromosome 9 orphons, were excluded from the earlier analysis of roughly 580 of the donors. In a later analysis, most CMV-associated TCR beta chains were found to appear HLA-restricted, with HLA associations seemingly driven largely by CMV exposure. In a later analysis, HLA-associated TCR beta chains showed more clonal expansion and lower generation probabilities than non-associated chains that were equally common. Strong co-occurrence of HLA alleles, especially DR and DQ, made assigning TCR associations to individual alleles difficult. A further reported finding was that TCR beta sequences accurately predicted the HLA-A and HLA-B alleles for most subjects in the first cohort. An association between a missense DCLRE1C variant and V-gene and J-gene trimming of TCR beta chains was found in a later genetic analysis and replicated in an independent cohort. HLA typing was unavailable for some donors at each locus, so association tests used only the typed subset. A later analysis reported that several top co-occurrence clusters appeared linked to parvovirus B19, influenza, CMV and Epstein-Barr virus. According to the authors, the approach could potentially be generalized to other disease states and immunological phenotypes. A cluster of highly shared sequence variants was judged likely to be a technical artifact of the sequencing pipeline. Correlated functional status among segregating V segments might be attributable to linkage disequilibrium, but an unknown experimental factor could not be ruled out. A few of the identified cytomegalovirus-associated TCR beta chains were confirmed in vitro to be specific for cytomegalovirus antigens. Cytomegalovirus status was reported to be diagnosed by the classifier with high specificity and sensitivity in both the original and validation cohorts.

With respect to this clone: Its antigen is unknown. No quality values exist for individual bases; no much larger clone is one base distant.

The library came from the immunoSEQ multiplex PCR assay. For the multiplex PCR, a mixture combining 60 forward primers for TCR Vbeta segments and 13 reverse primers for TCR Jbeta segments was used. Amplification of the CDR3 region of rearranged TCR beta genes was performed with a multiplex PCR assay on genomic DNA. On the Illumina HiSeq System, the amplified TCR beta libraries were sequenced as 87-base-pair reads. The paper's processing steps were these. A later analysis counted about 80 million unique TCR beta chains across the 700 or so repertoires, and roughly 9.9 million of these chains were shared by at least two donors. To remove PCR and sequencing errors, raw reads were error-corrected and collapsed into unique sequences using a nearest-neighbor algorithm that merged closely related sequences. CDR3 sequences were aligned to IMGT reference sequences to assign V, D and J gene segments. For a sequence to be retained, a match of at least six nucleotides to both a V gene segment and a J gene segment was required. A rearrangement counted as productive if the CDR3 had no stop codons and remained in frame with V and J, and every other rearrangement counted as non-productive. Following IMGT convention, CDR3 was defined as the stretch from the second conserved V-encoded cysteine to the conserved J-encoded phenylalanine. The earlier analysis of some 580 of the donors excluded any sequence lacking an unambiguous match to a single V gene segment. An earlier analysis of several hundred of the donors called V segments functional above 56.7% productive rearrangements and segregating when the between-donor standard deviation exceeded 5%. A statistical classification framework was built for diagnosing cytomegalovirus status from the catalog of TCR beta chain sequences. A later analysis assigned V and J genes by comparing TCR nucleotide sequences with IMGT/GENE-DB human TR gene sequences. A later analysis assigned CDR3 sequences and most-parsimonious VDJ recombination scenarios with the TCRdist pipeline. In a later analysis, each TCR beta chain was defined by its CDR3 amino acid sequence together with its V-gene family, and reads lacking a unique V-gene family were excluded. As a way to deal with suspected cross-contamination and a sequencing artifact, a later analysis dropped approximately 590 nucleotide sequences that were highly shared and had low generation probability. For each public chain, a later analysis derived a clonal expansion index from normalized ranks of inferred template counts within each repertoire. In a later analysis, generation probabilities were computed with a VDJ recombination model fitted to out-of-frame rearrangements, and the resulting probabilities were checked against IGoR. Hypergeometric tests were used in a later analysis to score TCR-TCR, TCR-HLA and TCR-CMV co-occurrence, with a repertoire-size bias correction applied to the TCR pairs. To estimate false discovery rates, a later analysis permuted the HLA or CMV assignments 20 times. In a later analysis, co-occurring TCRs were grouped with DBSCAN, and TCRdist sequence similarity was added when clustering was performed within HLA-allele-positive subsets. Repertoires with fewer than 30,000 or more than 120,000 public chains, plus five repertoires with anomalous nucleotide sharing, were excluded from co-occurrence clustering. Here the immuneACCESS table is served through TCRdb, limited to in-frame sequences with V and J called. Missing clones are a known gap in these copies; in checked studies unresolved V genes cover under half, and the rest lacks a known reason. V and J calls plus clone size are reproduced from that table; the DNA served to infer D and trimming. This sample lists some 180,000 clones; roughly a tenth were detected once. The ten largest clones capture roughly 1.4% of the sample.

In total, about 650 healthy bone marrow donors made up the cohort. Cohort members were all nominally healthy when sampled, although unrecorded immune exposures were likely present. The donor tested CMV seropositive and was one of the 289 seropositive cohort members. A peripheral blood sample was provided by each donor, and peripheral blood mononuclear cells were used for TCR beta sequencing. Genomic DNA was extracted from the blood cell samples with the Qiagen DNeasy Blood Extraction Kit. The TCR comes from a woman in her twenties or thirties in good health and CMV-seropositive. The sample consisted of PBMCs.

The CDR3 reads as follows: CASSPYTSGLSYEQYF. The bases read TGTGCCAGCAGTCCCTATACTAGCGGGCTTTCCTACGAGCAGTACTTC. Rearrangement joined TRBV28 to TRBJ2-7, with 9 central nucleotides matching TRBD2. Trimming leaves V shorter by 5 bases and J shorter by 1 base, with the junction holding 9 bases beyond the gene matches. Reading from cysteine to phenylalanine, the CDR3 counts 16 amino acids. The DNA shown is the 48-base CDR3, in frame from base 1. Per the germline V gene, MDHEN is the CDR1 and SYDVKM is the CDR2.